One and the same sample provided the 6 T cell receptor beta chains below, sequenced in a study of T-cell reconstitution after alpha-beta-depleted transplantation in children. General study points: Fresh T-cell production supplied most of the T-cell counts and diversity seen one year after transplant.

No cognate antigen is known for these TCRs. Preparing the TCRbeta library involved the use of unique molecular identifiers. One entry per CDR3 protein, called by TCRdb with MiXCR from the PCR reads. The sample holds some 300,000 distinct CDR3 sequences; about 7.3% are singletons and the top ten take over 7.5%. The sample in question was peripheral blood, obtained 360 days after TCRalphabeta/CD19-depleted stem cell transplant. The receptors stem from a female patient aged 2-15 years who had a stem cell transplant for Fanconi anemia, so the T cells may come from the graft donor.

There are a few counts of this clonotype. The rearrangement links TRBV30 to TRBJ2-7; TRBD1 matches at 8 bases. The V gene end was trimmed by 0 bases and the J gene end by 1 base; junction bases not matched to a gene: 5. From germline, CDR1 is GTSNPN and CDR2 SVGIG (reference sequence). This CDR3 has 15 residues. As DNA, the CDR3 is TGTGCCTGGAGTGTAGGCACAGGGGGGTCCTACGAGCAGTACTTC. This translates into CAWSVGTGGSYEQYF.

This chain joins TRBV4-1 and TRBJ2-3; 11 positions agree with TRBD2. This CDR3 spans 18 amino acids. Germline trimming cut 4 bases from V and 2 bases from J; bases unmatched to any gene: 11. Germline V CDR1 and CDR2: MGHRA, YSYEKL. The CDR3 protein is CASSRRLLSGGDTDTQYF. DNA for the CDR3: TGCGCCAGCAGCCGACGCCTCCTTAGCGGGGGGGACACAGATACGCAGTATTTT.

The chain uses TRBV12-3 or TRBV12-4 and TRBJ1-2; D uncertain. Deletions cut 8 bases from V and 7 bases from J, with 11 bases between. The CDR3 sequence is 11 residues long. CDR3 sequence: CASGRGGGYTF. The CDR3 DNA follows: TGTGCCAGCGGTCGAGGAGGTGGCTACACCTTC.

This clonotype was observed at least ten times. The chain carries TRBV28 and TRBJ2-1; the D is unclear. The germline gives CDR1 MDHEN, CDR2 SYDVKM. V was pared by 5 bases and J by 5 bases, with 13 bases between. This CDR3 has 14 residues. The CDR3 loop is CASSIHAPDNEQFF. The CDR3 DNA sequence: TGTGCCAGCAGTATCCATGCCCCGGACAATGAGCAGTTCTTC.

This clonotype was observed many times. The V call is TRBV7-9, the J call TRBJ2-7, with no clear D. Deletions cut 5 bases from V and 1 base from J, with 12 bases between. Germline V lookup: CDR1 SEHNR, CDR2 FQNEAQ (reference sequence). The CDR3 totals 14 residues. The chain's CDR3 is CASSPGYRSYEQYF. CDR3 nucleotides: TGTGCCAGCAGCCCGGGCTATCGGTCCTACGAGCAGTACTTC.

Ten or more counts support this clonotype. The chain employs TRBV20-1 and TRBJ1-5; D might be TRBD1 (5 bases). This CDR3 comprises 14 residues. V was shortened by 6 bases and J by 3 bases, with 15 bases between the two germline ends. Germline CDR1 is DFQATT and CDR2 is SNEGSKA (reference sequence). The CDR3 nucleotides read TGCAGTGCCACAAGTCGGGGGTACAATCAGCCCCAGCATTTT. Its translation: CSATSRGYNQPQHF.